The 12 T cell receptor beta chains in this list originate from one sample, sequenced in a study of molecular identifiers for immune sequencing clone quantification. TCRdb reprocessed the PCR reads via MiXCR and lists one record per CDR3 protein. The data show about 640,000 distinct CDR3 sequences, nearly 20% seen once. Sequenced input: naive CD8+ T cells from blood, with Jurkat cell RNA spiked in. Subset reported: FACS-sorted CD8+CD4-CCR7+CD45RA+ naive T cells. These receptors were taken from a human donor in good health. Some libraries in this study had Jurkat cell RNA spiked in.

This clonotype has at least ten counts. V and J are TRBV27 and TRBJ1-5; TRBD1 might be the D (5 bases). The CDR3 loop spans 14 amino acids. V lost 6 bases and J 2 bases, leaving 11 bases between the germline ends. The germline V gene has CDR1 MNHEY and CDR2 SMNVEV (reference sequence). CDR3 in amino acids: CASSLGGGNQPQHF. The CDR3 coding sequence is TGTGCCAGCAGCTTAGGAGGGGGCAATCAGCCCCAGCATTTT.

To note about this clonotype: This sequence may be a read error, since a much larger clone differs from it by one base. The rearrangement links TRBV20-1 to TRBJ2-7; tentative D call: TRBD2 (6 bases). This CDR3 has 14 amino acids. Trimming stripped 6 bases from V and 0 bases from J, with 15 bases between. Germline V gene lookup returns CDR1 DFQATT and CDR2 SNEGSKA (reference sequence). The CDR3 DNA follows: TGCAGTGCCGATCTAGCGTCGGGCTCCTACGAGCAGTACTTC. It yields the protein CSADLASGSYEQYF.

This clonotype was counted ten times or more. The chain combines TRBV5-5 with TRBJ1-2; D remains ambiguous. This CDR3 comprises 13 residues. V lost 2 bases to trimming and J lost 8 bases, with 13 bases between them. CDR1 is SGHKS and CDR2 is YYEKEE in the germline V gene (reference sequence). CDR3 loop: CASSLGVVTGYTF. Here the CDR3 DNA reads TGTGCCAGCAGCTTAGGTGTAGTTACCGGCTACACCTTC.

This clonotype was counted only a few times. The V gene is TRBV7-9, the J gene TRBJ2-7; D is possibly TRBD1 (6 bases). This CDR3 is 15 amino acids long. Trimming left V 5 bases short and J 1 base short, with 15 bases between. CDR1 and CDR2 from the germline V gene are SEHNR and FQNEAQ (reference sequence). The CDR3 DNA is TGTGCCAGCAGCCTAGGGACAAGGGGATCCTACGAGCAGTACTTC. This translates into CASSLGTRGSYEQYF. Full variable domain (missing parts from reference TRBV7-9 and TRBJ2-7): DTGVSQNPRHKITKRGQNVTFRCDPISEHNRLYWYRQTLGQGPEFLTYFQNEAQLEKSRLLSDRFSAERPKGSFSTLEIQRTEQGDSAMYLCASSLGTRGSYEQYFGPGTRLTVT.

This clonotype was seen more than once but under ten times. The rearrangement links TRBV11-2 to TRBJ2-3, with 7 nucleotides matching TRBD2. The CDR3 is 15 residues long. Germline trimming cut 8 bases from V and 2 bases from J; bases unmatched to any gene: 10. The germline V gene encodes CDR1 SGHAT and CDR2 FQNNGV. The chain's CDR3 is CASGSMGGDTDTQYF. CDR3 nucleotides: TGTGCCAGCGGCTCCATGGGGGGGGACACAGATACGCAGTATTTT.

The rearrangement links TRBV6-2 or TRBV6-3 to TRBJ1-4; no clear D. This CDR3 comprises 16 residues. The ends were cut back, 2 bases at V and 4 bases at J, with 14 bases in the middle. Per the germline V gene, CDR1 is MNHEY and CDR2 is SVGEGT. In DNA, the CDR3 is TGTGCCAGCAGTTACCCCGGGAGGGCCGGTAATGAAAAACTGTTTTTT. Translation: CASSYPGRAGNEKLFF.

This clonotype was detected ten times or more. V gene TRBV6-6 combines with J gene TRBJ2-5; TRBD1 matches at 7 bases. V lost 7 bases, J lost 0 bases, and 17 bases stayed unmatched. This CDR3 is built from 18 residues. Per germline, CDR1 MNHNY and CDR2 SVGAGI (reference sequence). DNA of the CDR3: TGTGCCAGCACTAAAACGCCACCGGGACAGCCCTACCAAGAGACCCAGTACTTC. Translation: CASTKTPPGQPYQETQYF.

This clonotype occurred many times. Here the CDR3 reads CASGENTIYF. The CDR3, as DNA: TGTGCCAGCGGGGAAAACACCATATATTTT. V gene TRBV12-3 or TRBV12-4 combines with J gene TRBJ1-3, with D hard to call. V lost 8 bases and J lost 6, with 5 bases in between. The CDR3 covers 10 residues.

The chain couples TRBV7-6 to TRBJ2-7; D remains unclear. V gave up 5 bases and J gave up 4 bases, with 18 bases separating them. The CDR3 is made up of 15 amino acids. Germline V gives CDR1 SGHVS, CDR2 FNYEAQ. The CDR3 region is CASSPRLGIGYEQYF. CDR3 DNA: TGTGCCAGCAGCCCCAGGTTGGGGATCGGGTACGAGCAGTACTTC. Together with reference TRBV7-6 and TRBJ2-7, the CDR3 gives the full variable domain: GAGVSQSPRYKVTKRGQDVALRCDPISGHVSLYWYRQALGQGPEFLTYFNYEAQQDKSGLPNDRFSAERPEGSISTLTIQRTEQRDSAMYRCASSPRLGIGYEQYFGPGTRLTVT.

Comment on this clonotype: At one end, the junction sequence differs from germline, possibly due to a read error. CDR3 in amino acids: CASSQGFDGAYKQYF. The CDR3 coding sequence is TGCGCCAGCAGTCAAGGCTTTGACGGAGCCTACAAGCAGTACTTC. The rearrangement joins TRBV23-1 to TRBJ2-7; D ambiguous. TRBV23-1 is an ORF, with its function uncertain. This CDR3 has 15 amino acids.

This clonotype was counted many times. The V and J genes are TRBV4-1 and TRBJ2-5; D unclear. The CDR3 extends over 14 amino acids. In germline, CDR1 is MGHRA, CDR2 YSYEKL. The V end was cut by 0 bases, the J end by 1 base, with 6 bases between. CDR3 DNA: TGCGCCAGCAGCCAAGATCCAGCCCAAGAGACCCAGTACTTC. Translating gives CASSQDPAQETQYF.

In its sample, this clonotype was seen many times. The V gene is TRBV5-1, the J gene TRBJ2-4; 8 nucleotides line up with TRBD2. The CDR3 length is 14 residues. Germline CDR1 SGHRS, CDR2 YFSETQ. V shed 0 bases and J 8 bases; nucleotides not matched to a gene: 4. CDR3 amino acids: CASSLAGGPHIQYF. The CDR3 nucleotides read TGCGCCAGCAGCTTGGCGGGAGGGCCGCACATTCAGTACTTC.